These 15 T cell receptor beta chains were sequenced from one sample in a study of T cells and copy number aberrations in small-cell lung cancer (dated by TCRdb to 2020 to 2023). Receptors were amplified or captured by the immunoSEQ multiplex PCR assay. TCRdb took this table from immuneACCESS and kept in-frame rearrangements with V and J called. Such tables lack part of the clones; where checked against another copy, unresolved V genes explain under half of the gap, and the rest is unexplained. Across this sample there are 850 to 950 clones, with 94% seen only once. Under 2.5% of the sample rests with the top ten. Material for sequencing was tumor tissue. These receptors came from a woman aged 45 to 65 with small cell lung cancer.

The chain employs TRBV18 and TRBJ2-5; TRBD2 matches 8 bases. Germline-derived CDR1 and CDR2 are KGHSH and LQKENI. CDR3 length: 15 amino acids. V trimming: 3 bases; J trimming: 4 bases; junction bases outside the gene matches: 7. CDR3 protein: CASSPSGLALETQYF. The CDR3 DNA follows: TGTGCCAGCTCACCTTCAGGACTAGCCTTAGAGACCCAGTACTTC.

J is TRBJ2-7 and V is TRBV11-2; D not certain. V was trimmed by 1 base and J by 4 bases, leaving 5 bases between them. The CDR3 runs 12 residues. Germline-derived CDR1 and CDR2 are SGHAT and FQNNGV. This CDR3 is CASSLARYEQYF. In DNA form, the CDR3 reads TGTGCCAGCAGCTTAGCTAGGTACGAGCAGTACTTC.

The chain couples TRBV21-1 to TRBJ2-7. TRBV21-1 is designated a pseudogene. This CDR3 is 18 amino acids long. CDR3 protein: CASSKLILLGRGFHEQYF. The CDR3 coding sequence is TGTGCCAGCAGCAAACTGATCTTGCTGGGACGCGGTTTTCACGAGCAGTACTTC.

The V call is TRBV10-3, the J call TRBJ1-2, with 9 bases identical to TRBD1. Trimming took 5 bases from V and 5 from J; bases not matched to a gene: 12. The germline V gene has CDR1 ENHRY and CDR2 SYGVKD. The CDR3 spans 16 residues. CDR3 sequence (DNA): TGTGCCATCAGTATGGGACAGGGACTAACGGAGTATGGCTACACCTTC. Amino acids: CAISMGQGLTEYGYTF.

The chain couples TRBV29-1 to TRBJ1-1; tentative D call: TRBD1 (6 bases). This CDR3 comprises 10 residues. Germline V gives CDR1 SQVTM, CDR2 ANQGSEA. V was trimmed by 6 bases and J by 8 bases, leaving 10 bases between them. The CDR3: CSVSGEEAFF. The DNA for the CDR3 is TGCAGCGTCTCAGGGGAGGAAGCTTTCTTT.

The chain couples TRBV5-6 to TRBJ2-7; D unclear. CDR3 length: 13 amino acids. Germline V CDR1 and CDR2: SGHDT, YYEEEE. Trimming removed 1 base from V and 0 bases from J, with 5 bases in between. The CDR3 here is CASSLYNSYEQYF. The CDR3 DNA reads TGTGCCAGCAGCTTGTACAACTCCTACGAGCAGTACTTC.

The chain carries TRBV28 and TRBJ1-1; D is possibly TRBD1 (6 bases). V gave up 6 bases and J gave up 5 bases, with 16 bases separating them. CDR1 MDHEN and CDR2 SYDVKM come from the germline V gene. The CDR3 has 14 amino acids. The DNA for the CDR3 is TGTGCCAGCAGCGCCGGGGGGGCGATAACTGAAGCTTTCTTT. This encodes CASSAGGAITEAFF.

This chain uses TRBV5-1 with TRBJ2-1; a possible D gene is TRBD1 (6 bases). The V and J ends lost 0 bases and 7 bases respectively, with 11 bases between them. The CDR3 is 14 amino acids. Germline CDR1 is SGHRS and CDR2 is YFSETQ. The CDR3 DNA reads TGCGCCAGCAGCTTGGAGGGGCAGGGGAATGAGCAGTTCTTC. Translated, it gives CASSLEGQGNEQFF.

The chain couples TRBV19 to TRBJ1-1; 10 positions agree with TRBD1. Germline-derived CDR1 and CDR2 are LNHDA and SQIVND (reference sequence). The CDR3 sequence is 16 residues long. With V trimmed by 7 bases and J by 5 bases, 13 bases remained unmatched. The CDR3, as DNA: TGTGCCAGTAAGGGACAGGGGAATCTCGTTGGGACTGAAGCTTTCTTT. It yields the protein CASKGQGNLVGTEAFF.

The chain uses TRBV25-1 and TRBJ2-5, with D possibly matching TRBD1 (6 bases). V lost 2 bases and J lost 1, with 11 bases in between. CDR3 size: 15 residues. Germline values: CDR1 MGHDK, CDR2 SYGVNS. This chain's CDR3 is CASSEGGHLQETQYF. CDR3 coding DNA: TGTGCCAGCAGTGAAGGGGGACACCTCCAAGAGACCCAGTACTTC.

The chain is built from TRBV4-3 and TRBJ2-3, with 7 bases fitting TRBD1. V lost 0 bases and J lost 3; bases outside the gene matches: 6. The CDR3 is 16 residues long. The germline gives CDR1 LGHNA, CDR2 YSLEER. The CDR3 coding sequence is TGCGCCAGCAGCCAAGACATAGGGGGCAGGACAGATACGCAGTATTTT. Its protein is CASSQDIGGRTDTQYF.

This rearrangement joins TRBV7-2 to TRBJ1-1; weak D call: TRBD1 (6 bases). Germline V gene data show CDR1 as SGHTA and CDR2 as FQGNSA. The V gene lost 4 bases and the J gene lost 7 bases, with 10 bases spanning the gap. CDR3 length equals 12 residues. The DNA of the CDR3 is TGTGCCAGCAGCTCCACAGGGATTGAAGCTTTCTTT. Encoded protein: CASSSTGIEAFF.

The chain links TRBV10-3 to TRBJ1-2; 8 positions match TRBD1. This CDR3 spans 18 amino acids. V was pared by 6 bases and J by 0 bases, with 15 bases of the junction left unmatched. CDR1 is ENHRY and CDR2 is SYGVKD in the germline V gene. The CDR3 sequence is CAIRDVPGQDRSNYGYTF. DNA for the CDR3: TGTGCCATCAGAGACGTCCCGGGACAGGATCGATCTAACTATGGCTACACCTTC.

In its sample, this clone was seen a few times. The V call is TRBV14, the J call TRBJ1-1; 10 nucleotides line up with TRBD1. Looked up from germline, CDR1 is SGHDN and CDR2 is FVKESK. J gave up 11 bases and V 4 bases, and 7 bases lay outside the gene matches. This CDR3 has 13 residues. The DNA of the CDR3 is TGTGCCAGCAGCCGGACAGGGGGTCTATCGGCTTTCTTT. Its protein is CASSRTGGLSAFF.

The genes are TRBV6-1 and TRBJ2-1; no definite D call. CDR1 is MNHNS, CDR2 SASEGT, per germline. Trimming took off 1 base at V and 5 bases at J, with 9 bases between the two ends. The CDR3 has 14 amino acids. The CDR3 region has the DNA TGTGCCAGCAGTGAAGTTCCCGGAAACAATGAGCAGTTCTTC. It yields the protein CASSEVPGNNEQFF.